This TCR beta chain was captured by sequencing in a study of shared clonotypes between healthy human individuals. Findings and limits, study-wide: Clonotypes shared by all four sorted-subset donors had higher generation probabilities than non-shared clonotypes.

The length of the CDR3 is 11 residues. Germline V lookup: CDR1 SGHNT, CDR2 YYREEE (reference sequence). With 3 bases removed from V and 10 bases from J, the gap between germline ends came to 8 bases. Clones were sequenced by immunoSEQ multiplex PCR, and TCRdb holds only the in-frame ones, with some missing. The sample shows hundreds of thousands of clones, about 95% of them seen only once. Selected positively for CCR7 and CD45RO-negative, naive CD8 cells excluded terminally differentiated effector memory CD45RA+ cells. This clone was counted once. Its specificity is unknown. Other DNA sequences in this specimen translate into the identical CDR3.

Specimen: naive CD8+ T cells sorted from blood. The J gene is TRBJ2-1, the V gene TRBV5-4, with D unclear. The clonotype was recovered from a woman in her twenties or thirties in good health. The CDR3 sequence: CASSSSSEQFF. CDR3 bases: TGTGCCAGCAGCTCAAGCAGCGAGCAGTTCTTC.